A selection of T cell receptor beta chains follows, all from one sample in a study of T cells in Graves' hyperthyroidism and ophthalmopathy. TCRdb recomputed calls from the multiplex PCR reads with MiXCR, one row per CDR3 protein. Among roughly 360,000 distinct CDR3 sequences listed, roughly 13% were seen once. The specimen was blood. These receptors originate from a man in his thirties or forties with Graves' hyperthyroidism that later progressed to Graves' ophthalmopathy. CDR3s include the opening cysteine and the closing phenylalanine or tryptophan. Fields, in order: J gene, clone size, V gene, D gene, CDR3 DNA, CDR3 protein. A D gene is named only where the DNA matches it firmly. Expanded clones get a size class; other rows say once, few or many, or leave the size out.

>TRBJ1-5|many|TRBV28|-
TGTGCCAGCAGTTTTGGGGAGGGCTTAAGCAATCAGCCCCAGCATTTT
CASSFGEGLSNQPQHF
>TRBJ2-2|many|TRBV28|-
TGTGCCAGCAGTTCGGGACGCACCGGGGAGCTGTTTTTT
CASSSGRTGELFF
>TRBJ1-2|many|TRBV11-3|-
TGTGCCAGCAGCTTAACTCAGGCCCTCTATGGCTACACCTTC
CASSLTQALYGYTF
>TRBJ2-1|few|TRBV6-1|-
TGTGCCAGCAGTTTAACGCCCTCGGGGAATGAGCAGTTCTTC
CASSLTPSGNEQFF
>TRBJ2-7|many|TRBV7-9|-
TGTGCCAGCAGCCCCCCCCGGGGGACCTACGAGCAGTACTTC
CASSPPRGTYEQYF
>TRBJ2-2|-|TRBV19|TRBD2
TGTGCCAGTAGTTCTTGGACTAGCGGGGGGGCAGTGACCGGGGAGCTGTTTTTT
CASSSWTSGGAVTGELFF
>TRBJ1-6|many|TRBV2|-
TGTGCCAGCAGTGTCGCAGAGTATAATTCACCCCTCCACTTT
CASSVAEYNSPLHF
>TRBJ1-1|many|TRBV5-1|TRBD1
TGCGCCAGCAGCTGGGACAGGGGGGTCACTGAAGCTTTCTTT
CASSWDRGVTEAFF
>TRBJ2-5|many|TRBV11-2|TRBD2
TGTGCCAGCAGGAGGACTAGCGGATACCAAGAGACCCAGTACTTC
CASRRTSGYQETQYF
>TRBJ1-1|few|TRBV6-5|TRBD1
TGTGCCAGCAGTTACCAGGGGGCGATGCCGAACACTGAAGCTTTCTTT
CASSYQGAMPNTEAFF
>TRBJ2-7|many|TRBV5-1|-
TGCGCCAGCAGATTAAGAGAGTTGACCTACGAGCAGTACTTC
CASRLRELTYEQYF
>TRBJ2-1|few|TRBV3-1|-
TGTGCCAGCAGCCAAGATTGGGGTAGTTCCTACAATGAGCAGTTCTTC
CASSQDWGSSYNEQFF
>TRBJ1-1|many|TRBV5-1|-
TGCGCCAGCAGCTTGGGGTTCGGGAACACTGAAGCTTTCTTT
CASSLGFGNTEAFF
>TRBJ2-1|few|TRBV20-1|-
TGCAGTGCTAGAGATTTCAAACGGGGGGCATCCAATGAGCAGTTCTTC
CSARDFKRGASNEQFF
>TRBJ1-5|many|TRBV28|TRBD1
TGTGCCAGCAGTTTACCTGACAGGGCCTATCAGCCCCAGCATTTT
CASSLPDRAYQPQHF
>TRBJ1-2|-|TRBV2|TRBD1
TGTGCCAGCAGGGGGCGGGACAGGGGGTTCTATGGCTACACCTTC
CASRGRDRGFYGYTF
>TRBJ1-4|many|TRBV28|-
TGTGCCAGCAGTTTATGGCAGGACTTCGAAAAACTGTTTTTT
CASSLWQDFEKLFF
>TRBJ2-1|many|TRBV20-1|TRBD2
TGCAGTGCTAGAGATCCGCAGCGGGGGGACAATGAGCAGTTCTTC
CSARDPQRGDNEQFF
>TRBJ2-5|few|TRBV29-1|-
TGCAGCGTTGGTGGGGGTTTGGAGACCCAGTACTTC
CSVGGGLETQYF
>TRBJ1-5|many|TRBV6-2/TRBV6-3|-
TGTGCCAGCAGTTATGGACACAATCAGCCCCAGCATTTT
CASSYGHNQPQHF
>TRBJ2-1|few|TRBV20-1|TRBD1
TGCAGTGCACCGGGACAGACTTACAATGAGCAGTTCTTC
CSAPGQTYNEQFF
>TRBJ2-7|-|TRBV20-1|TRBD2
TGCAGTGCCCCCCTTTCATCTAGCGGGACCTACGAGCAGTACTTC
CSAPLSSSGTYEQYF
>TRBJ2-5|few|TRBV6-1|TRBD1
TGTGCCAGCGGTGAACGGACAGGGGGACCAAGAGAGACCCAGTACTTC
CASGERTGGPRETQYF
>TRBJ1-2|many|TRBV2|-
TGTGCCAGCAGTGGAAGAGGCTACACCTTC
CASSGRGYTF
>TRBJ1-2|few|TRBV29-1|-
TGCAGCGTTGAATTTCGGCTATCAACCTATGGCTACACCTTC
CSVEFRLSTYGYTF
>TRBJ1-2|-|TRBV7-9|TRBD1
TGTGCCAGCAGCCTAGCGGTCGGGACAGGACATGGCTACACCTTC
CASSLAVGTGHGYTF
>TRBJ2-3|many|TRBV11-3|TRBD2
TGTGCCAGCAGCTTCGAGCGGGGGGGCCTTGTCACAGATACGCAGTATTTT
CASSFERGGLVTDTQYF
>TRBJ2-2|few|TRBV4-1|-
TGCGCCAGCAGCCAAGTCCTCGATGTCGGGGAGCTGTTTTTT
CASSQVLDVGELFF
>TRBJ2-2|many|TRBV6-5|-
TGTGCCAGCAGTTACCGGAGACCGGGGGAGCTGTTTTTT
CASSYRRPGELFF
>TRBJ2-1|few|TRBV20-1|TRBD2
TGCAGTGTCCCGCAGGGGACTAGCTCCTACAATGAGCAGTTCTTC
CSVPQGTSSYNEQFF
>TRBJ1-1|-|TRBV4-2|-
TGTGCCAGCAGCTCGTTCGAGGGTAGCACTGAAGCTTTCTTT
CASSSFEGSTEAFF
>TRBJ2-2|many|TRBV11-3|-
TGTGCCTCCGGGGAAGAAACCGGGGAGCTGTTTTTT
CASGEETGELFF
>TRBJ2-7|-|TRBV19|TRBD2
TGTGCCAGTAGCAAAGCTAGCGGGGGCTACGAGCAGTACTTC
CASSKASGGYEQYF
>TRBJ2-7|-|TRBV4-2|-
TGTGCCAGCAGCCAAGAAACAAACAGGGTCTACGAGCAGTACTTC
CASSQETNRVYEQYF
>TRBJ2-1|many|TRBV6-6|TRBD1
TGTGCCAGCAGTTACCTGCAGGACAGGGAATACAATGAGCAGTTCTTC
CASSYLQDREYNEQFF
>TRBJ2-3|-|TRBV15|TRBD2
TGTGCCACCGGGGGGGGCACAGATACGCAGTATTTT
CATGGGTDTQYF
>TRBJ1-2|many|TRBV7-9|TRBD1
TGTGCCAGCAGCGCCTCGGGACAGGGGGCTTGGGGCTACACCTTC
CASSASGQGAWGYTF
>TRBJ1-6|-|TRBV5-1|-
TGCGCCAGCAGCTCCGGACACGGGGACTATAATTCACCCCTCCACTTT
CASSSGHGDYNSPLHF
>TRBJ2-5|many|TRBV5-1|TRBD1
TGCGCCAGCAGCCCCGGGACAGGATTACAAGAGACCCAGTACTTC
CASSPGTGLQETQYF
>TRBJ1-2|once|TRBV3-1|TRBD1
TGTGCCAGCGAGGACTCCACGCTCCGGGACAGAGCTAACTATGGCTACACCTTC
CASEDSTLRDRANYGYTF